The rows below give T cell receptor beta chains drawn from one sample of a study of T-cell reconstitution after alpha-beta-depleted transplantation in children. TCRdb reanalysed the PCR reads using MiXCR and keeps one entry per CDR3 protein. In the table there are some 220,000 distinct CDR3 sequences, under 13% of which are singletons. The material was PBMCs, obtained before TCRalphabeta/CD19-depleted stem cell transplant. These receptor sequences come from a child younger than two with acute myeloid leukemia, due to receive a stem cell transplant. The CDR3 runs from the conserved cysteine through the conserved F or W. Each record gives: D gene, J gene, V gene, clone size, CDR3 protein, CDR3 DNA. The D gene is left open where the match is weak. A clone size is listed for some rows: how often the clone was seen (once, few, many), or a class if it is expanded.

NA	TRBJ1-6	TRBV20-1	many	CSAQSGNARSPLHF	TGCAGTGCCCAATCAGGGAATGCTCGTTCACCCCTCCACTTT
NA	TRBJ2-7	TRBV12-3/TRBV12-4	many	CASRSGTPYEQYF	TGTGCCAGCAGGTCCGGGACACCCTACGAGCAGTACTTC
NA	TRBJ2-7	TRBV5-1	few	CASRRETAIYEQYF	TGCGCCAGCAGGCGGGAAACAGCCATCTACGAGCAGTACTTC
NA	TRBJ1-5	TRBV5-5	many	CASSFGTRENQPQHF	TGTGCCAGCAGCTTCGGGACAAGGGAAAATCAGCCCCAGCATTTT
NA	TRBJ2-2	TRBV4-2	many	CASSQAIGSNTGELFF	TGTGCCAGCAGCCAAGCCATCGGGTCGAACACCGGGGAGCTGTTTTTT
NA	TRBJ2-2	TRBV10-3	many	CAISRNTGELFF	TGTGCCATCAGTAGAAACACCGGGGAGCTGTTTTTT
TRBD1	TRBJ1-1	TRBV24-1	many	CATSHRGSKNTEAFF	TGTGCCACCAGCCACAGGGGCAGCAAGAACACTGAAGCTTTCTTT
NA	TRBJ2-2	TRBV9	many	CASNQGMDTGELFF	TGTGCCAGCAATCAGGGGATGGACACCGGGGAGCTGTTTTTT
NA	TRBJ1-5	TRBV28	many	CASSTPGHFNQPQHF	TGTGCCAGCAGTACCCCAGGGCACTTTAATCAGCCCCAGCATTTT
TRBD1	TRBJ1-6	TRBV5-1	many	CASSLNRGDSPLHF	TGCGCCAGCAGCTTGAACAGGGGCGATTCACCCCTCCACTTT
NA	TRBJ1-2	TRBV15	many	CATSRRGRVNYGYTF	TGTGCCACCAGCAGAAGGGGACGGGTTAACTATGGCTACACCTTC
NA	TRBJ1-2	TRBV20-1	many	CSARDLNRVQRNYGYTF	TGCAGTGCTAGAGATCTAAACAGGGTGCAAAGGAACTATGGCTACACCTTC
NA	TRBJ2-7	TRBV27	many	CASRSWGDYEQYF	TGTGCCAGCCGGAGCTGGGGGGACTACGAGCAGTACTTC
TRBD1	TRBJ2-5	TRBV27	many	CASMDREQETQYF	TGTGCCAGTATGGACAGGGAGCAAGAGACCCAGTACTTC
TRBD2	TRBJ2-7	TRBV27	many	CASSPGLAYYEQYF	TGTGCCAGCAGTCCGGGACTAGCTTACTACGAGCAGTACTTC
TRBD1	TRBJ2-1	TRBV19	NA	CTSSIVGNRGSYNEQFF	TGTACCAGTAGTATAGTTGGAAACAGGGGGTCCTACAATGAGCAGTTCTTC
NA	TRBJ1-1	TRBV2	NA	CASIRGVGTEAFF	TGTGCCAGCATCAGGGGAGTTGGGACTGAAGCTTTCTTT
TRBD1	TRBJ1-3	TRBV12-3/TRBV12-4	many	CASNPGGYGNTIYF	TGTGCCAGCAACCCAGGGGGTTATGGAAACACCATATATTTT
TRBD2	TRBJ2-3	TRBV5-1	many	CASSSLAGASTDTQYF	TGCGCCAGCAGCTCGTTAGCGGGAGCAAGCACAGATACGCAGTATTTT
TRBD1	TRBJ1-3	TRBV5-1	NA	CASSVNPGQTGNTIYF	TGCGCCAGCAGCGTAAACCCGGGACAGACTGGAAACACCATATATTTT
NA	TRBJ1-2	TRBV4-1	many	CASSQEQGWGVGGYTF	TGCGCCAGCAGCCAAGAGCAGGGATGGGGAGTCGGGGGCTACACCTTC
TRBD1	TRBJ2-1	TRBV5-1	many	CASSLIPGQAYNEQFF	TGCGCCAGCAGCCTAATCCCGGGACAGGCCTACAATGAGCAGTTCTTC
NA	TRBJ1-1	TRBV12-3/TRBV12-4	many	CASSPGTWGTEAFF	TGTGCCAGCAGTCCCGGGACCTGGGGCACTGAAGCTTTCTTT
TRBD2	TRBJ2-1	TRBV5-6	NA	CASSLSSGRLNEQFF	TGTGCCAGCAGCCTATCTAGCGGGAGACTGAATGAGCAGTTCTTC
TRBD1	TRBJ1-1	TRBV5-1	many	CASSAGQGAMNTEAFF	TGCGCCAGCAGCGCCGGACAGGGGGCCATGAACACTGAAGCTTTCTTT
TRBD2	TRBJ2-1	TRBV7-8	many	CASSHTPGLAGEDNEQFF	TGTGCCAGCAGCCACACCCCGGGACTAGCGGGAGAGGACAATGAGCAGTTCTTC
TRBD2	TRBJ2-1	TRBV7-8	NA	CASSLASGGYNNEQFF	TGTGCCAGCAGCTTAGCGTCGGGGGGATATAACAATGAGCAGTTCTTC
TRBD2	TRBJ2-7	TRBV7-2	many	CASRGLAEQYF	TGTGCCAGCCGGGGACTAGCGGAGCAGTACTTC
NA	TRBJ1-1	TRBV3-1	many	CASSPLPGGLITEAFF	TGTGCCAGCAGCCCTCTTCCCGGGGGGCTTATTACTGAAGCTTTCTTT
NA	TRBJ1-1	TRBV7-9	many	CASSSTPNTEAFF	TGTGCCAGCAGTTCCACACCGAACACTGAAGCTTTCTTT
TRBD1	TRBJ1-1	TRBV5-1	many	CASSLWGQVNTEAFF	TGCGCCAGCAGCTTGTGGGGACAGGTGAACACTGAAGCTTTCTTT
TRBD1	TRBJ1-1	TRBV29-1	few	CSLQGAERTEAFF	TGCAGCTTGCAGGGGGCTGAGCGGACTGAAGCTTTCTTT